The 8 T cell receptor beta chains in this list originate from one sample, sequenced in a study of blood T cell repertoires in COVID-19. Measured with immunoSEQ multiplex PCR; TCRdb has only the in-frame clones, and not every one. Of about 200,000 clones listed, approximately 82% are singletons. The source material was peripheral blood. The source is a human donor with acute or convalescent COVID-19. The donor label of this sample is uncertain.

V is TRBV6-5 and J is TRBJ1-3; TRBD1 is a possible D gene (5 bases). This CDR3 is built from 14 residues. V lost 6 bases, J lost 0 bases, and 9 bases lay in between. Germline-derived CDR1 and CDR2 are MNHEY and SVGAGI. For the CDR3, the DNA is TGTGCCAGCAGGTCAGGGCTCTCTGGAAACACCATATATTTT. It yields the protein CASRSGLSGNTIYF.

The rearrangement links TRBV5-1 to TRBJ2-3, with 13 bases matching TRBD2. This CDR3 has 17 residues. Germline V gene sequence: CDR1 SGHRS, CDR2 YFSETQ. V lost 3 bases, J lost 2 bases, and 6 bases stayed unmatched. The CDR3 sequence: CASSSRTSGSITDTQYF. The CDR3 DNA follows: TGCGCCAGCAGCTCACGGACTAGCGGGAGTATCACAGATACGCAGTATTTT.

V gene TRBV30 combines with J gene TRBJ2-7; 10 bases are shared with TRBD1. Germline V gene lookup returns CDR1 GTSNPN and CDR2 SVGIG (reference sequence). V lost 1 base to trimming and J lost 4 bases; unmatched junction nucleotides: 4. The CDR3 runs 14 residues. CDR3 bases: TGTGCCTGGAGTGGGCGGACAGGGGGATACGAGCAGTACTTC. Its protein is CAWSGRTGGYEQYF. Combining the CDR3 with reference TRBV30 and TRBJ2-7 gives the whole variable domain SQTIHQWPATLVQPVGSPLSLECTVEGTSNPNLYWYRQAAGRGLQLLFYSVGIGQISSEVPQNLSASRPQDRQFILSSKKLLLSDSGFYLCAWSGRTGGYEQYFGPGTRLTVT.

The CDR3 nucleotides read TGCGCCAGCAGCCCAGCTGATGGGGGCTACGGTGAAAAACTGTTTTTT. Residues: CASSPADGGYGEKLFF. The chain employs TRBV5-1 and TRBJ1-4; maybe TRBD1 (6 bases). The CDR3 sequence is 16 residues long. Trimming removed 4 bases at V and 7 bases at J, with 20 bases between. Germline V lookup: CDR1 SGHRS, CDR2 YFSETQ.

The rearrangement links TRBV9 to TRBJ2-2; 7 nucleotides align to TRBD2. Germline V gene sequence: CDR1 SGDLS, CDR2 YYNGEE. This CDR3 comprises 17 residues. After removal of 2 bases from V and 2 bases from J, the junction contained 9 bases not matched to a gene. CDR3 coding DNA: TGTGCCAGCAGCGTGACTTCCCGGGACTACAACACCGGGGAGCTGTTTTTT. It is translated as CASSVTSRDYNTGELFF.

The chain is built from TRBV24-1 and TRBJ2-3, with 13 bases aligning to TRBD2. Germline V gives CDR1 KGHDR, CDR2 SFDVKD. This CDR3 region has 17 residues. V dropped 4 bases and J dropped 2; count of bases not matched to a gene: 5. The CDR3 protein is CATSDRGTSGTTDTQYF. CDR3 DNA: TGTGCCACCAGTGACCGAGGGACTAGCGGGACCACAGATACGCAGTATTTT.

V is TRBV19 and J is TRBJ1-5, with D perhaps matching TRBD1 (5 bases). The ends were cut back, 0 bases at V and 6 bases at J, with 12 bases in the middle. Germline V lookup: CDR1 LNHDA, CDR2 SQIVND (reference sequence). The CDR3 is made up of 15 amino acids. DNA for the CDR3: TGTGCCAGTAGTATAGAAGCCCAAAGGGGTCAGCCCCAGCATTTT. Translated, it gives CASSIEAQRGQPQHF.

The chain combines TRBV19 with TRBJ2-1; 7 positions agree with TRBD2. CDR1 is LNHDA, CDR2 SQIVND, per germline (reference sequence). The V and J ends lost 7 bases and 9 bases, in that order; junction bases with no gene match: 12. The CDR3 runs to 14 residues. The CDR3: CASIASGRGGEQFF. CDR3 DNA: TGTGCCAGTATCGCTAGCGGCCGAGGCGGTGAGCAGTTCTTC.